This T cell receptor (beta chain) emerged from a study of blood T cells in healthy people across ages. Germline assignment: CDR1 DFQATT and CDR2 SNEGSKA (reference sequence). The CDR3 is made up of 16 amino acids. This clonotype showed up just once. With a J-beta primer mix and a sample-barcoded 5' primer, a second PCR ran about 7 to 11 cycles. TCRdb redid the calling of the 5' RACE reads with MiXCR, one entry per CDR3 protein. This sample has nearly 1 million distinct CDR3 sequences; roughly 47% occur once, and the top ten carry over 20%. The sequencing input was blood. This TCR derives from a woman aged 60-70 years in good health. This chain connects TRBV20-1 to TRBJ2-5; 9 nucleotides line up with TRBD2. Judging by the DNA end, TRBJ2-7 fits better; the J call may be wrong. The chain's CDR3 is CSARVVTSGLIYEQYF. CDR3 nucleotides: TGCAGTGCTAGAGTGGTGACTAGCGGCCTTATTTACGAGCAGTACTTC.